This entry lists 7 T cell receptor beta chains sequenced from one sample in a study of blood T cell repertoires in COVID-19. This table comes from immunoSEQ multiplex PCR, and its TCRdb copy is limited to in-frame clones, with some not included. The top ten hold about 6.9% of the sample, which has 230,000 or so clones, approximately 81% seen once. Material: PBMCs or T cells enriched from blood (not recorded which). These receptor sequences come from a woman between 50 and 59 years old who had been exposed to COVID-19.

The chain recombines TRBV7-9 with TRBJ1-2; D is perhaps TRBD1 (5 bases). The CDR3 spans 14 residues. Germline V lookup: CDR1 SEHNR, CDR2 FQNEAQ (reference sequence). Trimming pared 2 bases from V and 8 bases from J, leaving 15 bases between. CDR3 nucleotide sequence: TGTGCCAGCAGCTTAACCCCAGGGAAAGGAGGCTACACCTTC. Translated: CASSLTPGKGGYTF.

The chain uses TRBV2 and TRBJ1-5; D uncertain. The CDR3 length is 11 residues. Germline lookup yields CDR1 SNHLY and CDR2 FYNNEI. The V end lost 4 bases, the J end lost 6 bases, and 4 bases lay between the germline ends. CDR3: CASSVSQPQHF. CDR3 nucleotide sequence: TGTGCCAGCAGTGTATCTCAGCCCCAGCATTTT.

This clone has only one observation. J is TRBJ2-7 and V is TRBV6-5, with 8 bases fitting TRBD2. The V gene end was trimmed by 2 bases and the J gene end by 0 bases; junction bases not matched to a gene: 3. The CDR3 has 15 residues. In germline, CDR1 is MNHEY, CDR2 SVGAGI. CDR3: CASSYGGLVSYEQYF. DNA of the CDR3: TGTGCCAGCAGTTACGGGGGACTAGTCTCCTACGAGCAGTACTTC.

This chain uses TRBV10-2 with TRBJ1-5; TRBD1 might be the D (5 bases). Per the germline V gene, CDR1 is WSHSY and CDR2 is SAAADI. The CDR3 is made up of 13 amino acids. Trimming shortened V by 7 bases and J by 4 bases, and 11 bases separated the two germline ends. In DNA form, the CDR3 reads TGCGCCAGCACGGGGGGGGGAAATCAGCCCCAGCATTTT. Its translation: CASTGGGNQPQHF.

The chain combines TRBV7-2 with TRBJ2-1; a possible D gene is TRBD2 (5 bases). Trimming left V 1 base short and J 0 bases short, with 13 bases between. Germline V CDR1 and CDR2: SGHTA, FQGNSA. The CDR3 consists of 17 residues. CDR3 nucleotides: TGTGCCAGCAGCTTAGACGGCGGGTTAGGCTCCTACAATGAGCAGTTCTTC. Translation gives CASSLDGGLGSYNEQFF.

The gene calls are TRBV6-2 or TRBV6-3 and TRBJ2-7; a possible D gene is TRBD2 (5 bases). The CDR3 extends over 14 amino acids. Germline V gives CDR1 MNHEY, CDR2 SVGEGT. V lost 2 bases to trimming and J lost 3 bases, with 11 bases between them. CDR3 loop: CASSYPTGFYEQYF. In DNA, the CDR3 is TGTGCCAGCAGTTACCCGACGGGATTCTACGAGCAGTACTTC.

The V gene is TRBV5-1, the J gene TRBJ2-1; 7 nucleotides align to TRBD1. CDR1 is SGHRS, CDR2 YFSETQ, per germline. V dropped 6 bases and J dropped 1; count of bases not matched to a gene: 4. CDR3 size: 14 residues. The CDR3 loop is CASNPQGSYNEQFF. CDR3 in DNA: TGCGCCAGCAACCCACAGGGGTCCTACAATGAGCAGTTCTTC.